The present TCR beta chain was sequenced within a study of CD8 T cells in Susac syndrome. Notes on the study in general: Individuals included in the TCR sequencing and HLA analysis were acknowledged by the study to be relatively few in number.

The V gene's germline CDR1 is SNHLY and CDR2 FYNNEI. The CDR3 is 11 residues long. Between the trimmed V and J ends, which lost 6 bases and 1 base, there was a span of 4 bases. High-throughput TCR beta sequencing covered peripheral CD8+ and CD4+ T cells. CD8+ and CD4+ T cells were negatively isolated; TEMRA cells were FACS-enriched. Details on this clonotype: What it binds is unknown.

Reverse transcription used about 0.45 to 1 ug RNA and random hexamers. Amplification of the TCR beta CDR3 was carried out by immunoSEQ multiplex PCR, which spanned a total of 54 Vbeta and 13 Jbeta segments. Each CDR3 protein gets one entry after TCRdb re-called the immunoSEQ multiplex PCR reads with MiXCR. The profile shows approximately 76,000 distinct CDR3 sequences, roughly 94% of them singletons. The rearrangement links TRBV2 to TRBJ2-7; unclear D gene. The receptor's source is a human donor with multiple sclerosis. Source material: CD8+ T cells from PBMCs. The DNA for the CDR3 is TGTGCCAGCAGGACATCCTACGAGCAGTACTTC. Its translation is CASRTSYEQYF.